The rows below give T cell receptor beta chains drawn from one sample of a study of blood T cell repertoires in COVID-19. Produced via immunoSEQ multiplex PCR; TCRdb's table is partial and in-frame only. Of roughly 140,000 clones listed, 65% to 85% are singletons. Sequencing was performed on PBMCs or T cells enriched from blood (not recorded which). The receptors come from a woman aged 45-65 years who had been exposed to COVID-19. Each CDR3 is given with its conserved first and last residue. Each record gives: V gene, clone size, J gene, CDR3 protein. Expanded clones get a size class; other rows say once, few or many, or leave the size out.

TRBV7-2	.	TRBJ2-1	CASSLEGGRVGNEQFF
TRBV5-1	.	TRBJ1-2	CASSLAGVGYGYTF
TRBV19	.	TRBJ1-1	CATAGYPEAFF
TRBV18	.	TRBJ2-1	CASSPPAGGIFNEQFF
TRBV12-5	.	TRBJ1-4	CASGLDTGTLFF
TRBV12-3/TRBV12-4	.	TRBJ1-2	CASTLGAPGGYTF
TRBV6-5	once	TRBJ2-7	CASSAALANPYEQYF
TRBV9	.	TRBJ1-4	CASSAIPQTTNEKLFF
TRBV2	.	TRBJ1-1	CASSPDRPPNTEAFF
TRBV7-8	.	TRBJ2-4	CASSLEGIAKNIQYF
TRBV30	.	TRBJ1-3	CAWRPPGQLSGNTIYF
TRBV7-2	.	TRBJ2-3	CASSLREAVRTDTQYF
TRBV24-1	.	TRBJ1-4	CATRKGAKKLFF
TRBV6-4	.	TRBJ2-3	CASSRQGGADTQYF
TRBV15	.	TRBJ2-7	CATSRPLGTGFNEQYF
TRBV19	.	TRBJ1-1	CASRYGRDTEAFF
TRBV7-9	.	TRBJ1-5	CASSTGTLSNQPQHF
TRBV12-3/TRBV12-4	.	TRBJ2-5	CASRPGGGETQYF
TRBV18	.	TRBJ2-3	CASSQGADPSTDTQYF
TRBV9	.	TRBJ1-4	CASSPPAVLNEKLFF
TRBV7-9	.	TRBJ2-1	CASSLFEGGGNEQFF
TRBV10-3	.	TRBJ1-3	CAIVGGSSGNTIYF
TRBV4-2	.	TRBJ2-3	CASSQDRGPRDTQYF
TRBV7-6	.	TRBJ2-2	CASSLERARELFF
TRBV11-2	once	TRBJ2-2	CASRSIGGFRTGELFF
TRBV20-1	.	TRBJ2-5	CSGRDQETQYF